The 4 T cell receptor beta chains given below trace back to one sample, sequenced in a study of shared clonotypes between healthy human individuals. Sequencing used immunoSEQ multiplex PCR; TCRdb keeps in-frame clones, though not all of them. The data show 950,000 to 1,100,000 clones, around 74% seen once. The sequencing input was memory CD4+ T cells sorted from blood. Documented subset: CD45RA-negative fraction. These TCRs come from a man aged 18 to 29 in good health.

The chain links TRBV5-1 to TRBJ1-1; D is perhaps TRBD1 (5 bases). CDR3 length: 17 residues. The germline V gene encodes CDR1 SGHRS and CDR2 YFSETQ. V was trimmed by 5 bases and J by 0 bases, leaving 20 bases between them. CDR3 in amino acids: CASSPGGYVSLNTEAFF. The CDR3 region has the DNA TGCGCCAGCAGTCCTGGGGGGTACGTATCGCTGAACACTGAAGCTTTCTTT.

This clone has just a few counts. The rearrangement joins TRBV4-1 to TRBJ1-1, with D uncertain. From germline, CDR1 is MGHRA and CDR2 YSYEKL. The ends were cut back, 0 bases at V and 1 base at J, with 15 bases in the middle. The CDR3 loop spans 17 amino acids. CDR3 in DNA: TGCGCCAGCAGCCAAGATCTTGGCCGGTTCCAGAACACTGAAGCTTTCTTT. Amino acids: CASSQDLGRFQNTEAFF.

This sequence joins TRBV2 and TRBJ2-5, with TRBD2 matching over 12 bases. J was trimmed by 1 base and V by 5 bases; bases with no gene match: 14. CDR1 and CDR2 (germline): SNHLY, FYNNEI. The CDR3 totals 19 residues. CDR3 loop: CASSSTSGGRVLPQETQYF. In nucleotides, the CDR3 is TGTGCCAGCAGTTCCACTAGCGGGGGGCGAGTTTTGCCCCAAGAGACCCAGTACTTC.

This chain links TRBV27 with TRBJ2-1; D not resolved. The V gene's germline CDR1 is MNHEY and CDR2 SMNVEV (reference sequence). V lost 5 bases and J 9 bases, leaving 8 bases between the germline ends. The CDR3 totals 11 residues. The chain's CDR3 is CASSPIGEQFF. The CDR3 DNA follows: TGTGCCAGCAGTCCAATCGGTGAGCAGTTCTTC.